The sequence of this TCR beta chain was determined in a study of prognosis after radiotherapy for stage I lung cancer. Study information: Among the enrolled patients, approximately 15 had newly diagnosed primary stage I lung tumors, while 5 or 6 had oligometastatic NSCLC following surgical resection of the primary tumor.

The TCR beta CDR3 region was amplified from genomic DNA, with two rounds of multiplex PCR being used for the amplification. For every TRBV and TRBJ gene, a specific primer was used in first-round PCR. TCRdb fed the multiplex PCR reads into MiXCR, producing one record per CDR3 protein. Of over 20,000 distinct CDR3 sequences listed, about 36% are singletons. Losses at the gene ends were 3 bases for V and 8 bases for J; bases not matched to a gene: 3. Germline V lookup: CDR1 SNHLY, CDR2 FYNNEI. The CDR3 has 14 amino acids. At both of two time points, around 6.2 milliliters of peripheral blood were drawn. This clonotype was counted many times.

This clonotype originated in a donor at least 50 years old with non-small cell lung cancer. The sample in question was PBMCs, obtained before or after stereotactic body radiation therapy (not recorded which). The gene calls are TRBV2 and TRBJ1-4; 10 bases match TRBD1. In nucleotides, the CDR3 is TGTGCCAGCAGTGACCGGACAGGGGGGGAAAAACTGTTTTTT. Translated: CASSDRTGGEKLFF.